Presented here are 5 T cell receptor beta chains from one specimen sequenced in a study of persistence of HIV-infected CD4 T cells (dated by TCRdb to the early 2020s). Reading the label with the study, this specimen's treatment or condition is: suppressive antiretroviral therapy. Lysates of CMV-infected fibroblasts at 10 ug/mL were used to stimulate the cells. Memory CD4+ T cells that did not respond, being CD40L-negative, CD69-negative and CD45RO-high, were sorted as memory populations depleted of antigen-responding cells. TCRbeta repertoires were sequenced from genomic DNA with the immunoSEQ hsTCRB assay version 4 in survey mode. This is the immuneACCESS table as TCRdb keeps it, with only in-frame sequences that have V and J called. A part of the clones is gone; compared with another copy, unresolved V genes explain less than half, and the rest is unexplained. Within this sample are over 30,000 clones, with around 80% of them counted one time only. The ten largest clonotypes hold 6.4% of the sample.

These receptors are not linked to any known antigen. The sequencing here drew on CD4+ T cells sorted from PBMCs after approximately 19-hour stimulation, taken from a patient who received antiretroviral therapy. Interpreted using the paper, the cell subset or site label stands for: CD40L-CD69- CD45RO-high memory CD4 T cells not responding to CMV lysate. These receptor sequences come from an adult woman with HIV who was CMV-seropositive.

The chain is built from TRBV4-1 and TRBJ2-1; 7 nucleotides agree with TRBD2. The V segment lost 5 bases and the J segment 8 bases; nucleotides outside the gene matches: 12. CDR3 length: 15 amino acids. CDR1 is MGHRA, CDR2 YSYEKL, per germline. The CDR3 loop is CASSGGGVGFHEQFF. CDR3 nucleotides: TGCGCCAGCAGCGGGGGGGGAGTAGGCTTCCATGAGCAGTTCTTC.

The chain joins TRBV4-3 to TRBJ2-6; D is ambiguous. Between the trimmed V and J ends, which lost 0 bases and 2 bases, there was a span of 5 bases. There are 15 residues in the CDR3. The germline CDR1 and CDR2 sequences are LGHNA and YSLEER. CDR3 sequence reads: CASSQEIPGANVLTF. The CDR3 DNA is TGCGCCAGCAGCCAAGAGATTCCTGGGGCCAACGTCCTGACTTTC.

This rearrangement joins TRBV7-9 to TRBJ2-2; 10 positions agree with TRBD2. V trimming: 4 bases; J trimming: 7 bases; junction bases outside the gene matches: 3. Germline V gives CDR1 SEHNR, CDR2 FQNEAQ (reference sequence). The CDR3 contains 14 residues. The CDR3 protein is CASSWTSGSGELFF. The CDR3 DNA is TGTGCCAGCAGCTGGACTAGCGGAAGCGGGGAGCTGTTTTTT.

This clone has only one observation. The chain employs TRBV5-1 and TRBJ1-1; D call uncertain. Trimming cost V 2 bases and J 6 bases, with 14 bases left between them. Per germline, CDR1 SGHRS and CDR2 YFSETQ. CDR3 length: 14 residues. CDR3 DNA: TGCGCCAGCAGCTTCGAGGTATATTCGGCTGAAGCTTTCTTT. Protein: CASSFEVYSAEAFF.

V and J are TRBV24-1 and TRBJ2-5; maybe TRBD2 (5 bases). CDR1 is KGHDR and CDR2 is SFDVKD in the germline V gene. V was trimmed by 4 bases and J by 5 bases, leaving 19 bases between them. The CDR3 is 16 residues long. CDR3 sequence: CATSDTPSEVRETQYF. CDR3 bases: TGTGCCACCAGTGACACCCCTTCGGAGGTACGGGAGACCCAGTACTTC.